What follows are 9 T cell receptor beta chains derived from one specimen sequenced in a study of identifying expanded T cells in peripheral blood. Measured with immunoSEQ multiplex PCR; TCRdb has only the in-frame clones, and not every one. The sample carries around 100,000 clones, 70% to 90% recorded once. The sample was blood. The receptors were sampled from a person between 18 and 75 years old in good health.

This rearrangement joins TRBV11-2 to TRBJ2-7; D perhaps matches TRBD2 (5 bases). Germline V gives CDR1 SGHAT, CDR2 FQNNGV. V was clipped by 4 bases and J by 1 base, with 11 bases between them. The CDR3 runs 14 residues. This chain's CDR3 is CASSYLRGSYEQYF. The CDR3 region has the DNA TGTGCCAGCAGCTACCTCCGGGGATCCTACGAGCAGTACTTC.

V is TRBV7-9 and J is TRBJ2-3; D is ambiguous. Germline-derived CDR1 and CDR2 are SEHNR and FQNEAQ (reference sequence). V lost 4 bases and J 1 base, leaving 15 bases between the germline ends. The CDR3 is made up of 16 amino acids. CDR3 loop: CASSWGFLHGTDTQYF. The DNA for the CDR3 is TGTGCCAGCAGCTGGGGTTTCCTACACGGCACAGATACGCAGTATTTT.

This clone was found a few times. This chain links TRBV2 with TRBJ1-5; 7 bases agree with TRBD1. V shed 7 bases, J shed 2 bases, and the junction held 5 bases outside the gene matches. The CDR3 spans 14 residues. Germline V gene data show CDR1 as SNHLY and CDR2 as FYNNEI. CDR3 amino acids: CASKGGRGNQPQHF. In DNA form, the CDR3 reads TGTGCCAGCAAAGGGGGCAGGGGCAATCAGCCCCAGCATTTT.

The J gene is TRBJ2-7, the V gene TRBV5-4, with D uncertain. Germline CDR1 reads SGHNT; CDR2 reads YYREEE (reference sequence). The length of the CDR3 is 12 residues. V lost 3 bases and J 3 bases, leaving 7 bases between the germline ends. CDR3 loop: CASSSLNYEQYF. DNA for the CDR3: TGTGCCAGCAGCTCACTAAACTACGAGCAGTACTTC.

This chain joins TRBV25-1 and TRBJ2-5, with D tentatively TRBD1 (7 bases). The DNA end lines up better with TRBJ2-7; the J call may be wrong. The germline CDR1 and CDR2 sequences are MGHDK and SYGVNS. This CDR3 is 15 amino acids long. CDR3 in amino acids: CASYGHRGLSYEQYF. In DNA, the CDR3 is TGTGCCAGCTATGGACACAGGGGACTCTCCTACGAGCAGTACTTC.

The CDR3 sequence is CASSPQGGGYTF. The CDR3 DNA is TGTGCCAGCAGCCCCCAAGGCGGGGGCTACACCTTC. The rearrangement joins TRBV7-2 to TRBJ1-2; D remains unclear. The CDR3 is 12 amino acids. With 5 bases removed from V and 8 bases from J, the gap between germline ends came to 12 bases. Germline V gives CDR1 SGHTA, CDR2 FQGNSA.

The J gene is TRBJ2-7, the V gene TRBV7-9; D unresolved. Trimming stripped 4 bases from V and 1 base from J, with 11 bases between. The CDR3 has 14 amino acids. Per germline, CDR1 SEHNR and CDR2 FQNEAQ (reference sequence). CDR3 bases: TGTGCCAGCAGCTCGCCCGGTCCGTCCTACGAGCAGTACTTC. Translating it yields CASSSPGPSYEQYF.

V gene TRBV7-8 combines with J gene TRBJ2-7, with no clear D. V was pared by 1 base and J by 0 bases, with 10 bases between. CDR3 length: 15 amino acids. Germline lookup yields CDR1 SGHVS and CDR2 FQNEAQ. CDR3 region: CASSLVTGYSYEQYF. The CDR3 DNA reads TGTGCCAGCAGCTTAGTTACGGGCTACTCCTACGAGCAGTACTTC.

The chain uses TRBV2 and TRBJ1-2, with D hard to call. V shed 1 base and J shed 4 bases, with 10 bases lying between them. CDR1 and CDR2 (germline): SNHLY, FYNNEI. The CDR3 covers 14 residues. The chain's CDR3 is CASSEESGSYGYTF. For the CDR3, the DNA is TGTGCCAGCAGTGAAGAGTCAGGATCCTATGGCTACACCTTC.